This T cell receptor beta chain was observed in a study of blood T cells in healthy people across ages. Overall study results and limits: Strong correlation existed between TCR beta diversity and naive T cell percentage. Without sorted subsets, naive and antigen-experienced compartments could not be conclusively compared.

This CDR3 spans 16 amino acids. Trimming removed 3 bases from V and 6 bases from J; junction bases left unmatched: 7. This clonotype was counted between two and nine times. Its matching antigen is unknown. A sample-barcoded 5' primer and a J-beta primer mix were used in a second PCR of roughly 6 to 11 cycles. The study obtained at least 2.5 million CDR3-containing paired-end reads from every sample. MiXCR, run by TCRdb on the 5' RACE reads, gives a single entry per CDR3 protein. The repertoire has about 1.1 million distinct CDR3 sequences, 35% to 40% of them found once; the top ten carry 13%. V gene TRBV12-3 or TRBV12-4 combines with J gene TRBJ1-4; 10 bases are a match to TRBD1. This TCR came from a man between 18 and 29 years old in good health. Source material: blood. The CDR3 DNA is TGTGCCAGCAGTTTCGAGGTGGGGACAGGGGATGAAAAACTGTTTTTT. Its translation: CASSFEVGTGDEKLFF.